A selection of T cell receptor beta chains follows, all from one sample in a study of graft-versus-host responses after intestinal transplantation. Produced via immunoSEQ multiplex PCR; TCRdb's table is partial and in-frame only. The table shows 23,000 or so clones, with 25% to 35% occurring only once. Specimen: alloreactive CD8+ T cells from a mixed lymphocyte reaction culture, collected before intestinal transplant. The source is a human patient who received an intestinal transplant. The CDR3 runs from the conserved cysteine through the conserved F or W. The D gene is left open where the match is weak. The size of a clone is reported for some rows only, either as once, few or many, or as a class for expanded clones.

- TRBJ1-4 few TRBV5-1 TGCGCCAGCAGCTCAGGACAAATAACTAATGAAAATCTGTTTTTT CASSSGQITNENLFF
TRBD1 TRBJ1-5 - TRBV2 TGTGCCAGCAGAAAGGAACAGGGGGGCAATCAGCCCCAGCATTTT CASRKEQGGNQPQHF
- TRBJ1-6 - TRBV7-9 TGTGCCAGCAGCGCATTAAAGGGGGAGCCCCTCCACTTT CASSALKGEPLHF
- TRBJ1-1 once TRBV6-6 TGTGCCAGCAGCTCCCACAGGGTTAGGAACACTGAAGCCTTCTTT CASSSHRVRNTEAFF
TRBD2 TRBJ2-1 few TRBV4-1 TGCGCCAGCAGCCAGGGGCTAGCGGGGGGGCATATCAATGAGCAGTTCTTC CASSQGLAGGHINEQFF
- TRBJ1-1 - TRBV6-5 TGTGCCAGCAGTTACTCGATTGGACTCAACACTGAAGCTTTCTTT CASSYSIGLNTEAFF
TRBD2 TRBJ2-5 few TRBV7-9 TGTGCCAGCAGCTTGGCGGGGGGGCAAGAGACCCAGTACTTC CASSLAGGQETQYF
- TRBJ2-5 few TRBV7-9 TGTGCCAGCAGCCTCGTCGGGGTGAGTCGACAAGAGACCCAGTACTTC CASSLVGVSRQETQYF
TRBD1 TRBJ2-7 few TRBV13 TGTGCCAGCAGCTTCTTGACAGGGGGAATTGACGAGCAGTACTTC CASSFLTGGIDEQYF
TRBD2 TRBJ2-5 - TRBV6-6 TGTGCCAGCAGCCCGGAGACTAGCGGGGAGACCCAGTACTTC CASSPETSGETQYF
- TRBJ2-1 few TRBV5-4 TGTGCCAGCACTTTGGAGGGGGAGACGTACAATGAGCAGTTCTTC CASTLEGETYNEQFF
TRBD2 TRBJ2-7 few TRBV4-3 TGCGCCAGCAGCCCTCCCCTCGACCTAGCGGGGGACGAGCAGTACTTC CASSPPLDLAGDEQYF
- TRBJ2-2 - TRBV7-9 TGTGCCAGCAGCTTAGTTTCAGGGGACGGGGAGCTGTTTTTT CASSLVSGDGELFF
- TRBJ2-3 - TRBV23-1 TGCGCCAGCAGTCAATCGGAGGGACTGAGCACAGATACGCAGTATTTT CASSQSEGLSTDTQYF
TRBD2 TRBJ2-7 few TRBV7-4 TGTGCCAGCAGCTTTAGCGGGAGAATCTACGAGCAGTACTTC CASSFSGRIYEQYF
- TRBJ2-7 - TRBV6-5 TGTGCCAGCAGGGGCCACCCCTACGAGCAGTACTTC CASRGHPYEQYF
- TRBJ2-1 - TRBV5-4 TGTGCCAGCAGCTCCCTCCTGAGCTCCTACAATGAGCAGTTCTTC CASSSLLSSYNEQFF
TRBD1 TRBJ2-5 few TRBV2 TGTGCCAGCAGCCTCCGGGACAGGGGCCGCCAAGAGACCCAGTACTTC CASSLRDRGRQETQYF
- TRBJ2-7 medium-sized TRBV27 TGTGCCAGCAGTCTCCTTGGGACATATTACGAGCAGTACTTC CASSLLGTYYEQYF
TRBD1 TRBJ1-4 - TRBV7-9 TGTGCCAGCACCATGACAGGGGATAATGAAAAACTGTTTTTT CASTMTGDNEKLFF
- TRBJ2-7 - TRBV19 TGTGCCAGTAGCCCGGGACACAGCTCCTACGAGCAGTACTTC CASSPGHSSYEQYF
- TRBJ2-1 - TRBV19 TGTGCCAGTAGTATCTCTGGGAACTTGGGGAATGAGCAGTTCTTC CASSISGNLGNEQFF
TRBD1 TRBJ2-7 - TRBV4-1 TGCGCCAGCAGCCAAGTGGGACAGGGGGCCTACGAGCAGTACTTC CASSQVGQGAYEQYF